This TCR beta chain came from a study of T cells in pancreatic ductal adenocarcinoma. This CDR3 contains 13 residues. The V and J ends lost 3 bases and 3 bases, in that order; junction bases with no gene match: 1. Germline CDR1 and CDR2: LNHDA and SQIVND (reference sequence). This table comes from immunoSEQ multiplex PCR, and its TCRdb copy is limited to in-frame clones, with some not included. The table lists 30,000 or so clones, 90% to 95% of them singletons. Selected pancreatic ductal adenocarcinoma patients had undergone surgery without neoadjuvant therapy. This rearrangement joins TRBV19 to TRBJ2-7, with 8 bases that match TRBD1. Sequencing was carried out using PBMCs. This TCR was sampled from a human donor with pancreatic ductal adenocarcinoma. The CDR3 protein is CASSIGQGYEQYF. The DNA for the CDR3 is TGTGCCAGTAGTATCGGACAGGGCTACGAGCAGTACTTC.